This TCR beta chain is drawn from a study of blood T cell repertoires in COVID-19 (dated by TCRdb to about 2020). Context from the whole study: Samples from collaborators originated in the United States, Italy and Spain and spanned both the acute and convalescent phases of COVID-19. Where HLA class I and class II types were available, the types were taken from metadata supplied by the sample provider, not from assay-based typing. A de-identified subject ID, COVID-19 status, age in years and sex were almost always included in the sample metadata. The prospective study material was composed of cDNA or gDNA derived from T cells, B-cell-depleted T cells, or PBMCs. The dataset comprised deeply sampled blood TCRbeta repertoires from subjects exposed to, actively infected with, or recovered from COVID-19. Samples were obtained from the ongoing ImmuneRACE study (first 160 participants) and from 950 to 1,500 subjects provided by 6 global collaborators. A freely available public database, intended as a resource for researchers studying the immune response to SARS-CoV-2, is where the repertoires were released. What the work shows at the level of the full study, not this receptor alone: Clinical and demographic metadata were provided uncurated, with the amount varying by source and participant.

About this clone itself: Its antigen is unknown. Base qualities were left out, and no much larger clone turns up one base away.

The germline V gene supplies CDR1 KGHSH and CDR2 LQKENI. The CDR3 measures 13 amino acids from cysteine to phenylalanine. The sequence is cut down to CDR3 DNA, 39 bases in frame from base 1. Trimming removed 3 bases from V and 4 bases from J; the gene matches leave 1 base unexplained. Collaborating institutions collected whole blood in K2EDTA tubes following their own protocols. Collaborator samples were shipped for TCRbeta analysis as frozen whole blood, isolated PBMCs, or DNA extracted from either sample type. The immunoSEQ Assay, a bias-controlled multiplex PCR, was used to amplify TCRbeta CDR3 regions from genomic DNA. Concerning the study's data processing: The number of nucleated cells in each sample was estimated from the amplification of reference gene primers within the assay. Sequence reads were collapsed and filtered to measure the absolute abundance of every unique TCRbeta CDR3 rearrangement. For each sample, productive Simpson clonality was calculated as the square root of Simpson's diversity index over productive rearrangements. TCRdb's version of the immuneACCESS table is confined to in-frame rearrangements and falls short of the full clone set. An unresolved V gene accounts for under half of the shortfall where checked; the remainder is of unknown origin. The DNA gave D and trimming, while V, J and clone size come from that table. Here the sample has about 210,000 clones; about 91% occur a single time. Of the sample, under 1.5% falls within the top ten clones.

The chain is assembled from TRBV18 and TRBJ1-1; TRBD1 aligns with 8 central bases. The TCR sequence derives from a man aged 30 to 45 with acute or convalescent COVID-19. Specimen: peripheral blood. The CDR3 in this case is CASSPRGRTEAFF. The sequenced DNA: TGTGCCAGCTCACCCAGGGGGCGCACTGAAGCTTTCTTT.